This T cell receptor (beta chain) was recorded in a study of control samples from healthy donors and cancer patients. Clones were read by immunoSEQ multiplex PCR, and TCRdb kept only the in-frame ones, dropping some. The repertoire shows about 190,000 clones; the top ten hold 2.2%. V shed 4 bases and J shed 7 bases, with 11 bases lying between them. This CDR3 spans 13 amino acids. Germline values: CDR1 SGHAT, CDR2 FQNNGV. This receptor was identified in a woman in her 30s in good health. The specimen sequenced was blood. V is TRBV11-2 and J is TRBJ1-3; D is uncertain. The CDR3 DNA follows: TGTGCCAGCAGCTCAATCCTCTACAACACCATATATTTT. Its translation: CASSSILYNTIYF.